The source of this T cell receptor (beta chain) is a study of blood T cell repertoires in COVID-19. In germline, CDR1 is SGHVS, CDR2 FQNEAQ. The CDR3 length is 15 residues. V shed 3 bases, J shed 3 bases, and the junction held 7 bases outside the gene matches. Method: immunoSEQ multiplex PCR; TCRdb's copy keeps in-frame clones and lacks some. The repertoire includes 40,000 or so clones, roughly 84% of them detected once, and under 15% sits in the top ten. Sequencing used peripheral blood. This chain uses TRBV7-8 with TRBJ2-7; 8 bases are shared with TRBD2. This clonotype was sampled from an older woman in a cohort sampled during active COVID-19. The chain's CDR3 is CASSLDGGTSYEQYF. In nucleotides, the CDR3 is TGTGCCAGCAGCTTGGATGGCGGGACTAGCTACGAGCAGTACTTC.